Shown below are 16 T cell receptor beta chains from a single sample sequenced in a study of cytomegalovirus exposure and HLA in healthy donors. Use of 60 Vbeta and 13 Jbeta primers characterized the PCR. TCRdb's copy holds only in-frame clones and misses some; the assay was immunoSEQ multiplex PCR. The table records fewer than 130,000 clones, around three quarters of them present only once. Sequenced material: PBMCs. The receptors derive from a man aged 50 to 60 in good health and CMV-seropositive.

The V call is TRBV18, the J call TRBJ1-1; 10 bases are a match to TRBD1. CDR3 length: 15 amino acids. Per germline, CDR1 KGHSH and CDR2 LQKENI. Unmatched junction bases numbered 8, after V lost 4 bases and J lost 6 bases. CDR3 sequence (DNA): TGTGCCAGCTCACGTAAGACAGGGGGCGACCCTGAAGCTTTCTTT. Translating gives CASSRKTGGDPEAFF.

The gene calls are TRBV2 and TRBJ2-3, with D possibly being TRBD2 (6 bases). Trimming left V 1 base short and J 11 bases short, with 10 bases between. The CDR3 sequence is 12 residues long. The germline V gene encodes CDR1 SNHLY and CDR2 FYNNEI. The CDR3 loop is CASSEGAGKQYF. Written as DNA, the CDR3 is TGTGCCAGCAGTGAAGGAGCGGGTAAGCAGTATTTT.

This clone was counted a few times. The chain couples TRBV5-8 to TRBJ2-4, with D unresolved. Germline V lookup: CDR1 SGHTS, CDR2 YDEGEE. Trimming cost V 4 bases and J 0 bases, with 11 bases left between them. CDR3 length: 15 amino acids. DNA for the CDR3: TGTGCCAGCAGCCGCGACATTCTAGCCAAAAACATTCAGTACTTC. Its translation is CASSRDILAKNIQYF.

This chain joins TRBV30 and TRBJ1-4, with 7 bases fitting TRBD1. Germline V gene data show CDR1 as GTSNPN and CDR2 as SVGIG (reference sequence). J gave up 7 bases and V 0 bases, and 2 bases lay outside the gene matches. This CDR3 comprises 13 residues. This chain's CDR3 is CAWSVQGTEKLFF. The DNA of the CDR3 is TGTGCCTGGAGTGTACAGGGGACTGAAAAACTGTTTTTT.

The chain carries TRBV6-1 and TRBJ2-5; a weak D match, TRBD1 (6 bases). With 7 bases removed from V and 4 bases from J, the gap between germline ends came to 19 bases. This CDR3 contains 15 residues. The germline CDR1 and CDR2 sequences are MNHNS and SASEGT. DNA for the CDR3: TGTGCCAGCACCGAAGACAGGATTTCCCGAGAGACCCAGTACTTC. It specifies CASTEDRISRETQYF.

V usage is TRBV2 and J usage is TRBJ2-2; 13 bases match TRBD2. Germline V gene lookup returns CDR1 SNHLY and CDR2 FYNNEI. The CDR3 consists of 17 residues. The trim removed 3 bases at V and 5 bases at J, leaving 6 bases unmatched. This CDR3 is CASSEWTSGSWTGELFF. The CDR3 DNA reads TGTGCCAGCAGTGAGTGGACTAGCGGGAGTTGGACCGGGGAGCTGTTTTTT.

The rearrangement uses TRBV2 and TRBJ1-3; D is uncertain. V was clipped by 5 bases and J by 2 bases, with 13 bases between them. In germline, CDR1 is SNHLY, CDR2 FYNNEI. The CDR3 runs 15 residues. The CDR3 DNA reads TGTGCCAGCAGTAAAGGGTCAGGAACTGGAAACACCATATATTTT. It is translated as CASSKGSGTGNTIYF. The complete variable domain, with remaining parts taken from reference TRBV2 and TRBJ1-3, reads EPEVTQTPSHQVTQMGQEVILRCVPISNHLYFYWYRQILGQKVEFLVSFYNNEISEKSEIFDDQFSVERPDGSNFTLKIRSTKLEDSAMYFCASSKGSGTGNTIYFGEGSWLTVV.

V and J are TRBV7-2 and TRBJ2-3; TRBD2 is a possible D gene (6 bases). This CDR3 is 14 amino acids long. V was clipped by 3 bases and J by 5 bases, with 12 bases between them. Germline CDR1 SGHTA, CDR2 FQGNSA. The CDR3 sequence is CASSFGGAVDTQYF. The DNA for the CDR3 is TGTGCCAGCAGCTTTGGCGGGGCGGTAGATACGCAGTATTTT.

This clone was observed a few times. The chain joins TRBV9 to TRBJ1-3; D uncertain. The length of the CDR3 is 17 residues. Per germline, CDR1 SGDLS and CDR2 YYNGEE. Between the trimmed V and J ends, which lost 4 bases and 4 bases, there was a span of 21 bases. CDR3 protein: CASSSRIDGLSGNTIYF. CDR3 nucleotide sequence: TGTGCCAGCAGCTCGAGGATCGACGGACTCTCAGGAAACACCATATATTTT.

This clone was seen a few times. The rearrangement uses TRBV9 and TRBJ2-7; the D is unclear. Germline values: CDR1 SGDLS, CDR2 YYNGEE. V was pared by 1 base and J by 1 base, with 9 bases between. This CDR3 region has 14 residues. The CDR3 DNA reads TGTGCCAGCAGCGTAACCCCCTATTCCTACGAGCAGTACTTC. Amino acids: CASSVTPYSYEQYF.

This sequence joins TRBV5-1 and TRBJ2-3, with a possible D match to TRBD2 (6 bases). The CDR3 has 16 residues. V was trimmed by 0 bases and J by 0 bases, leaving 11 bases between them. Looked up from germline, CDR1 is SGHRS and CDR2 is YFSETQ. The CDR3 coding sequence is TGCGCCAGCAGCTTGGGACGCGGGGCTAGCACAGATACGCAGTATTTT. It encodes CASSLGRGASTDTQYF.

The V call is TRBV11-2, the J call TRBJ2-1; a weak D match, TRBD2 (6 bases). Germline V lookup: CDR1 SGHAT, CDR2 FQNNGV. The V gene lost 5 bases and the J gene lost 4 bases, with 18 bases spanning the gap. This CDR3 is 16 amino acids long. CDR3 nucleotide sequence: TGTGCCAGCAGCCCCCCTGAGGGAGGACGATACAATGAGCAGTTCTTC. Residues: CASSPPEGGRYNEQFF.

J is TRBJ2-7 and V is TRBV4-1; D is possibly TRBD2 (5 bases). Germline V lookup: CDR1 MGHRA, CDR2 YSYEKL. The CDR3 spans 16 residues. Between the trimmed V and J ends, which lost 4 bases and 0 bases, there was a span of 16 bases. For the CDR3, the DNA is TGCGCCAGCAGCCTCAACGGAGAGGGAACCTCCTACGAGCAGTACTTC. It encodes CASSLNGEGTSYEQYF.

This clone appeared once. The chain links TRBV11-3 to TRBJ1-1, with 8 bases that match TRBD1. The CDR3 length is 17 residues. CDR1 and CDR2 (germline): SGHNT, YENEEA. J was trimmed by 1 base and V by 1 base; bases with no gene match: 8. CDR3 sequence (DNA): TGTGCCAGCAGCTTAGGGACAGGGCGCGGGGGGAACACTGAAGCTTTCTTT. Translation: CASSLGTGRGGNTEAFF. The entire variable domain, with the rest obtained from reference TRBV11-3 and TRBJ1-1, is as follows: EAGVVQSPRYKIIEKKQPVAFWCNPISGHNTLYWYLQNLGQGPELLIRYENEEAVDDSQLPKDRFSAERLKGVDSTLKIQPAELGDSAVYLCASSLGTGRGGNTEAFFGQGTRLTVV.

This clone appeared a single time. The V gene is TRBV5-1, the J gene TRBJ2-3, with a weak D call TRBD1 (6 bases). CDR3 size: 13 residues. Germline V gene data show CDR1 as SGHRS and CDR2 as YFSETQ. Trimming removed 6 bases from V and 0 bases from J, with 8 bases in between. Here the CDR3 DNA reads TGCGCCAGCAACAGGGACAGCACAGATACGCAGTATTTT. It codes for CASNRDSTDTQYF.

Concerning this clone: Germline is not matched at one junction end, which may reflect a read error. This chain joins TRBV18 and TRBJ1-2, with 10 positions matching TRBD1. The CDR3 runs to 13 residues. Germline values: CDR1 KGHSH, CDR2 LQKENI. CDR3 nucleotide sequence: TGTGCCAGCTCACCGACGGACAGGGGGTTGGTCCCCTTC. Amino acids: CASSPTDRGLVPF. Filled out from reference TRBV18 and TRBJ1-2, the complete variable domain reads NAGVMQNPRHLVRRRGQEARLRCSPMKGHSHVYWYRQLPEEGLKFMVYLQKENIIDESGMPKERFSAEFPKEGPSILRIQQVVRGDSAAYFCASSPTDRGLVPFGSGTRLTVV.